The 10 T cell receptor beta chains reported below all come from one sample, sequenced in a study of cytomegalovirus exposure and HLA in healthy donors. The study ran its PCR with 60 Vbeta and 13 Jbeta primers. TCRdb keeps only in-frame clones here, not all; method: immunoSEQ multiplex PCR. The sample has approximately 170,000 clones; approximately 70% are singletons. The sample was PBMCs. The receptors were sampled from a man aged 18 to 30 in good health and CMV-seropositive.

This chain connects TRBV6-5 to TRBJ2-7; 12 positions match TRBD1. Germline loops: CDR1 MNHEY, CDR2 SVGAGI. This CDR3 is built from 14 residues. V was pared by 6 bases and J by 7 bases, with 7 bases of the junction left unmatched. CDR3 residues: CASSQGQGAKEQYV. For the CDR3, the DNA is TGTGCCAGCAGCCAGGGACAGGGGGCCAAAGAGCAGTACGTC.

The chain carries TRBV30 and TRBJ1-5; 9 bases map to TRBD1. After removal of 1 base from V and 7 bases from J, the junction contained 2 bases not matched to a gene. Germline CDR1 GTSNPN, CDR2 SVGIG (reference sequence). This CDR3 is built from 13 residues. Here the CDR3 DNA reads TGTGCCTGGAGTGGACAGGGGGAGCAGCCCCAGCATTTT. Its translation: CAWSGQGEQPQHF.

The CDR3, as DNA: TGTGCCAGCCGACCGGGAGACCTTGTACAAGAGACCCAGTACTTC. Translated: CASRPGDLVQETQYF. The chain uses TRBV21-1 and TRBJ2-5; the tabulated D call, TRBD2, remains unverified against the DNA. TRBV21-1 is a pseudogene. CDR3 length: 15 amino acids.

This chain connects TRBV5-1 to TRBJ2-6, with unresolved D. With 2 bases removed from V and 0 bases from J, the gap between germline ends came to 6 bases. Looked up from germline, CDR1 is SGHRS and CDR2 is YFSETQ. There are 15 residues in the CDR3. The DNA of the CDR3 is TGCGCCAGCAGCTTCAGTGCCTCTGGGGCCAACGTCCTGACTTTC. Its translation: CASSFSASGANVLTF.

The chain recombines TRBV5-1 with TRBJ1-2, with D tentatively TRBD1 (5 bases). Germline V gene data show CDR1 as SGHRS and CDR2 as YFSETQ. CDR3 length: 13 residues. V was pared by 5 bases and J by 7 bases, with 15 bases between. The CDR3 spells CASSPRGDGGYTF. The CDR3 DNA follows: TGCGCCAGCAGTCCAAGGGGCGACGGTGGCTACACCTTC.

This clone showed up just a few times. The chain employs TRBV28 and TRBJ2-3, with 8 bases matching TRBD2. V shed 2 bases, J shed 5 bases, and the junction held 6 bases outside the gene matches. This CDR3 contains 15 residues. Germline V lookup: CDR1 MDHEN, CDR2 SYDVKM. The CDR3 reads CASSLSRGGLDTQYF. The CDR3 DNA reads TGTGCCAGCAGTTTAAGTCGGGGGGGCCTAGATACGCAGTATTTT.

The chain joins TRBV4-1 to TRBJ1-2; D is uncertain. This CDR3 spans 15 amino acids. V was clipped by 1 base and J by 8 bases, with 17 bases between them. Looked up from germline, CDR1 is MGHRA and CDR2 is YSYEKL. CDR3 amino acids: CASSQAILEVRGYTF. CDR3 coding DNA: TGCGCCAGCAGCCAAGCAATTCTTGAGGTTCGCGGCTACACCTTC.

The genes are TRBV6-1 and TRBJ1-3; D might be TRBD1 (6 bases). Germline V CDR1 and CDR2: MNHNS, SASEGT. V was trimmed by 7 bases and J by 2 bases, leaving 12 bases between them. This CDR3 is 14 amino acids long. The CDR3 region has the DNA TGTGCCAGCATCGGGCAGGGGACTGGAAACACCATATATTTT. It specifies CASIGQGTGNTIYF.

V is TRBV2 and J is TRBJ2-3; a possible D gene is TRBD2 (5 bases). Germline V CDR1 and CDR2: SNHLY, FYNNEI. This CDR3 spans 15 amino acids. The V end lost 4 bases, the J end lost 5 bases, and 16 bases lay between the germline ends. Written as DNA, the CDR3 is TGTGCCAGCAGTGCCAGGACTCCTCTCGGAGATACGCAGTATTTT. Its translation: CASSARTPLGDTQYF.

Here the CDR3 DNA reads TGTGCCAGCAGCTCCCCGACAGAGATAGGGGGGACCCAGTACTTC. This gives the protein CASSSPTEIGGTQYF. The J gene is TRBJ2-5, the V gene TRBV5-6, with TRBD1 as a possible D gene (6 bases). This CDR3 has 15 amino acids. Germline V gene data show CDR1 as SGHDT and CDR2 as YYEEEE. V dropped 3 bases and J dropped 7 bases, with 19 bases sitting between them.